Shown below are 32 T cell receptor beta chains from a single sample sequenced in a study of regulatory T cells in long-lasting Graves disease. Relying on iRepertoire HTBI primers and Arm-PCR of CDR3 regions, the team built TCR beta libraries. TCRdb called the multiplex PCR reads again in MiXCR, with one record for every CDR3 protein. This table has a few hundred thousand distinct CDR3 sequences, under 25% appearing once. Time point meaning: persistent/refractory GD, antithyroid drugs over 5 years with positive TRAb. RNA from PBMCs was the source of the TCR library. Sequenced here: peripheral blood mononuclear cells (PBMCs), sampled when the disease was refractory, from a patient treated with antithyroid drugs. Receptors were obtained from a female donor with Graves disease.

This sequence joins TRBV24-1 and TRBJ2-5, with 8 bases fitting TRBD1. Germline CDR1 is KGHDR and CDR2 is SFDVKD. The CDR3 runs to 14 residues. J was trimmed by 9 bases and V by 4 bases; bases with no gene match: 9. DNA for the CDR3: TGTGCCACCAGTGACCCTGGGACAGGCATGGCCCAGTACTTC. As protein: CATSDPGTGMAQYF.

Ten or more counts support this clonotype. The chain is built from TRBV28 and TRBJ1-1, with D possibly being TRBD1 (5 bases). This CDR3 is built from 16 residues. The germline CDR1 and CDR2 sequences are MDHEN and SYDVKM. Trimming pared 6 bases from V and 1 base from J, leaving 18 bases between. The CDR3 sequence is CASREGLGLGNTEAFF. CDR3 sequence (DNA): TGTGCCAGCAGAGAAGGCTTGGGGCTGGGGAACACTGAAGCTTTCTTT.

This chain uses TRBV29-1 with TRBJ1-1; no clear D. Germline CDR1 SQVTM, CDR2 ANQGSEA. This CDR3 contains 14 residues. Trimming removed 3 bases from V and 3 bases from J, with 14 bases in between. The CDR3 nucleotides are TGCAGCGTTGACGCCAGGCTACGGGACACTGAAGCTTTCTTT. Encoded protein: CSVDARLRDTEAFF.

This clonotype was counted a few times. The rearrangement joins TRBV28 to TRBJ2-1, with 9 bases identical to TRBD2. In germline, CDR1 is MDHEN, CDR2 SYDVKM. This CDR3 has 16 amino acids. V was pared by 7 bases and J by 6 bases, with 13 bases of the junction left unmatched. The CDR3 protein is CASTLNSLAGTNEQFF. Written as DNA, the CDR3 is TGTGCCAGCACCCTAAACTCTCTAGCGGGAACCAATGAGCAGTTCTTC.

This clonotype was counted many times. The chain uses TRBV28 and TRBJ2-7, with TRBD2 matching over 12 bases. V lost 4 bases and J lost 7; bases outside the gene matches: 11. Germline V lookup: CDR1 MDHEN, CDR2 SYDVKM. This CDR3 is built from 16 residues. The CDR3 protein is CASSSAPGLAGREQYF. CDR3 in DNA: TGTGCCAGCAGTTCCGCTCCGGGACTAGCGGGTCGGGAGCAGTACTTC.

The J gene is TRBJ1-4, the V gene TRBV6-5, with 7 bases that match TRBD1. The CDR3 loop spans 13 amino acids. Looked up from germline, CDR1 is MNHEY and CDR2 is SVGAGI. V lost 2 bases to trimming and J lost 10 bases; unmatched junction nucleotides: 4. CDR3 sequence: CASSYQGVRKLFF. The CDR3 coding sequence is TGTGCCAGCAGTTACCAGGGGGTGAGAAAACTGTTTTTT.

This clonotype was observed many times. The chain employs TRBV12-3 or TRBV12-4 and TRBJ1-4; TRBD1 might be the D (5 bases). Trimming shortened V by 8 bases and J by 6 bases, and 13 bases separated the two germline ends. This CDR3 contains 13 residues. The CDR3 reads CASGGGRDEKLFF. Written as DNA, the CDR3 is TGTGCCAGCGGGGGGGGAAGAGATGAAAAACTGTTTTTT.

The rearrangement links TRBV20-1 to TRBJ2-7; D might be TRBD2 (6 bases). V was clipped by 2 bases and J by 5 bases, with 19 bases between them. Germline V CDR1 and CDR2: DFQATT, SNEGSKA (reference sequence). The CDR3 extends over 15 amino acids. The CDR3 DNA sequence: TGCAGTGCTAGACGAGGGTCAGGAGGGTTCCACGAGCAGTACTTC. It yields the protein CSARRGSGGFHEQYF.

This clonotype came up many times. The chain recombines TRBV20-1 with TRBJ1-6; possible D gene TRBD1, 5 bases. The CDR3 extends over 13 amino acids. Trimming shortened V by 5 bases and J by 8 bases, and 13 bases separated the two germline ends. The germline V gene encodes CDR1 DFQATT and CDR2 SNEGSKA (reference sequence). The CDR3, as DNA: TGCAGTGCTTCCCGGGACCGCGATTCACCCCTCCACTTT. It yields the protein CSASRDRDSPLHF.

The chain employs TRBV20-1 and TRBJ2-3; TRBD1 matches at 7 bases. The V and J ends lost 5 bases and 9 bases, in that order; junction bases with no gene match: 8. Germline V lookup: CDR1 DFQATT, CDR2 SNEGSKA (reference sequence). The CDR3 totals 12 residues. CDR3 sequence: CSAGTRGPTQYF. The CDR3 DNA follows: TGCAGTGCTGGGACAAGGGGGCCAACGCAGTATTTT.

Many counts were recorded for this clonotype. V usage is TRBV28 and J usage is TRBJ2-7; D not resolved. The V and J ends lost 3 bases and 0 bases respectively, with 12 bases between them. Germline V gene lookup returns CDR1 MDHEN and CDR2 SYDVKM. The CDR3 covers 15 residues. CDR3 nucleotides: TGTGCCAGCAGTTTGAGACAACACCGCTCCTACGAGCAGTACTTC. It encodes CASSLRQHRSYEQYF.

The sample holds many counts of this clonotype. The chain recombines TRBV28 with TRBJ2-7; 7 positions match TRBD1. The junction had 10 bases not matched to a gene; V was cut back by 5 bases and J by 6 bases. Looked up from germline, CDR1 is MDHEN and CDR2 is SYDVKM. The CDR3 length is 14 residues. The CDR3 reads CASSLPTGRGEQYF. CDR3 bases: TGTGCCAGCAGTCTACCGACAGGGAGAGGCGAGCAGTACTTC.

This clonotype was counted ten times or more. The chain combines TRBV2 with TRBJ2-5; the D is unclear. The germline CDR1 and CDR2 sequences are SNHLY and FYNNEI. V lost 4 bases, J lost 5 bases, and 8 bases lay in between. The CDR3 is 12 residues long. The CDR3 DNA follows: TGTGCCAGCAGTGGTAGGGTTGAGACCCAGTACTTC. Residues: CASSGRVETQYF. The full variable domain, its missing parts supplied by reference TRBV2 and TRBJ2-5, is EPEVTQTPSHQVTQMGQEVILRCVPISNHLYFYWYRQILGQKVEFLVSFYNNEISEKSEIFDDQFSVERPDGSNFTLKIRSTKLEDSAMYFCASSGRVETQYFGPGTRLLVL.

V is TRBV10-3 and J is TRBJ2-7; 10 bases are shared with TRBD1. This CDR3 contains 13 residues. The germline CDR1 and CDR2 sequences are ENHRY and SYGVKD. Unmatched junction bases numbered 4, after V lost 6 bases and J lost 5 bases. The CDR3 loop is CAIRSGTGDEQYF. CDR3 DNA sequence: TGTGCCATCAGATCCGGGACAGGGGACGAGCAGTACTTC.

The sample holds many counts of this clonotype. The rearrangement links TRBV13 to TRBJ1-6; maybe TRBD1 (5 bases). Trimming left V 1 base short and J 7 bases short, with 17 bases between. There are 17 residues in the CDR3. Germline CDR1 reads PRHDT; CDR2 reads FYEKMQ (reference sequence). The CDR3 protein is CASSLVPLGTANSPLHF. In DNA form, the CDR3 reads TGTGCCAGCAGCTTAGTACCTTTGGGGACGGCGAATTCACCCCTCCACTTT.

The chain combines TRBV11-3 with TRBJ2-3, with D hard to call. The CDR3 totals 15 residues. With 4 bases removed from V and 2 bases from J, the gap between germline ends came to 13 bases. Per the germline V gene, CDR1 is SGHNT and CDR2 is YENEEA. The CDR3 nucleotides are TGTGCCAGCAGCTCCGGTAAAGGTGCCACAGATACGCAGTATTTT. This sequence encodes CASSSGKGATDTQYF.

This clonotype was recorded many times. The chain carries TRBV5-4 and TRBJ1-4; the match to TRBD1 covers 8 bases. There are 15 residues in the CDR3. The J segment lost 4 bases and the V segment lost 0 bases, leaving 2 bases of the junction unmatched. Germline values: CDR1 SGHNT, CDR2 YYREEE (reference sequence). The CDR3 bases are TGTGCCAGCAGCTTGGAGACAGGGGATAATGAAAAACTGTTTTTT. This codes for CASSLETGDNEKLFF. Based on the CDR3 plus reference TRBV5-4 and TRBJ1-4, the full variable domain is ETGVTQSPTHLIKTRGQQVTLRCSSQSGHNTVSWYQQALGQGPQFIFQYYREEENGRGNFPPRFSGLQFPNYSSELNVNALELDDSALYLCASSLETGDNEKLFFGSGTQLSVL.

The chain has TRBV9 and TRBJ1-6; no clear D gene. From germline, CDR1 is SGDLS and CDR2 YYNGEE. The CDR3 totals 15 residues. V lost 3 bases and J 3 bases, leaving 10 bases between the germline ends. The CDR3 sequence is CASSGSGHYNSPLHF. CDR3 in DNA: TGTGCCAGCAGCGGGAGTGGGCACTATAATTCACCCCTCCACTTT.

This clonotype was picked up many times. The chain recombines TRBV27 with TRBJ1-4; D unresolved. The CDR3 totals 14 residues. Germline CDR1 is MNHEY and CDR2 is SMNVEV (reference sequence). Trimming shortened V by 2 bases and J by 5 bases, and 9 bases separated the two germline ends. CDR3 coding DNA: TGTGCCAGCAGTTTAGCAAGGTGGAATGAAAAACTGTTTTTT. Protein: CASSLARWNEKLFF.

V and J are TRBV5-6 and TRBJ2-5; no definite D call. The CDR3 extends over 17 amino acids. Trimming took off 0 bases at V and 1 base at J, with 16 bases between the two ends. Germline CDR1 is SGHDT and CDR2 is YYEEEE. The CDR3 loop is CASSLGHPAAAQETQYF. For the CDR3, the DNA is TGTGCCAGCAGCTTGGGACATCCAGCCGCCGCCCAAGAGACCCAGTACTTC.

This clonotype has at least ten counts. The rearrangement links TRBV28 to TRBJ2-4; D gene uncertain. Germline V lookup: CDR1 MDHEN, CDR2 SYDVKM. The CDR3 has 14 amino acids. V lost 5 bases to trimming and J lost 1 base, with 9 bases between them. CDR3 protein: CASSPLVAKNIQYF. CDR3 coding DNA: TGTGCCAGCAGTCCCCTAGTGGCCAAAAACATTCAGTACTTC.

This clonotype has a count of ten or more. V and J are TRBV12-3 or TRBV12-4 and TRBJ2-2; the D gene is possibly TRBD2 (6 bases). This CDR3 is built from 14 residues. V lost 2 bases and J 3 bases, leaving 7 bases between the germline ends. DNA for the CDR3: TGTGCCAGCAGTTTAAGCGGGTACACCGGGGAGCTGTTTTTT. Its protein is CASSLSGYTGELFF.

This clonotype has ten or more counts. V gene TRBV29-1 combines with J gene TRBJ1-5; 7 bases are a match to TRBD1. Germline CDR1 is SQVTM and CDR2 is ANQGSEA. The CDR3 totals 13 residues. Trimming at V came to 4 bases and at J to 2 bases, leaving 2 bases not matched to a gene. This chain's CDR3 is CSVAGTGNQPQHF. For the CDR3, the DNA is TGCAGCGTTGCGGGGACAGGCAATCAGCCCCAGCATTTT.

The CDR3 sequence: CASSRTGGSEQFF. The CDR3 DNA follows: TGTGCCAGCAGTCGGACAGGGGGCAGTGAGCAGTTCTTC. This rearrangement joins TRBV6-2 or TRBV6-3 to TRBJ2-5; 11 bases align to TRBD1. TRBJ2-1 explains the end of the DNA better; the J call may be wrong. This CDR3 has 13 residues. Per germline, CDR1 MNHEY and CDR2 SVGEGT.

The chain combines TRBV4-1 with TRBJ1-2, with 7 nucleotides matching TRBD1. The CDR3 totals 15 residues. V lost 4 bases and J lost 2; bases outside the gene matches: 7. Germline CDR1 reads MGHRA; CDR2 reads YSYEKL. The CDR3 DNA sequence: TGCGCCAGCAGCCCTGGGACAGCGACCAACTATGGCTACACCTTC. This gives the protein CASSPGTATNYGYTF.

This clonotype was counted ten times or more. The chain has TRBV20-1 and TRBJ2-7; D call uncertain. The V end lost 1 base, the J end lost 2 bases, and 3 bases lay between the germline ends. Germline V gene lookup returns CDR1 DFQATT and CDR2 SNEGSKA (reference sequence). CDR3 length equals 11 residues. The CDR3 loop is CSARAAYEQYF. In DNA form, the CDR3 reads TGCAGTGCTAGAGCAGCCTACGAGCAGTACTTC.

The sample holds many counts of this clonotype. The chain links TRBV5-1 to TRBJ2-6, with D unclear. The CDR3 length is 15 residues. Trimming pared 2 bases from V and 0 bases from J, leaving 6 bases between. Per the germline V gene, CDR1 is SGHRS and CDR2 is YFSETQ. The CDR3 region is CASSFGSSGANVLTF. In nucleotides, the CDR3 is TGCGCCAGCAGCTTCGGCAGCTCTGGGGCCAACGTCCTGACTTTC.

Comments on this clonotype: The junction does not match germline at one end; this may be a read error. This chain connects TRBV30 to TRBJ1-2, with D possibly matching TRBD1 (6 bases). Germline CDR1 GTSNPN, CDR2 SVGIG (reference sequence). This CDR3 comprises 11 residues. The CDR3 is CAWRRGADRTF. CDR3 nucleotides: TGTGCCTGGAGGAGGGGGGCGGACAGAACTTTC.

This clonotype was seen repeatedly, ten times or more. The chain is built from TRBV2 and TRBJ1-1; D not resolved. CDR3 length: 13 amino acids. Trimming removed 7 bases at V and 0 bases at J, with 9 bases between. Germline V gene lookup returns CDR1 SNHLY and CDR2 FYNNEI. The chain's CDR3 is CASNANLNTEAFF. The CDR3, as DNA: TGTGCCAGCAACGCGAACTTGAACACTGAAGCTTTCTTT.

There are a few counts of this clonotype. This sequence joins TRBV20-1 and TRBJ2-2; 9 bases agree with TRBD1. This CDR3 spans 15 amino acids. Germline CDR1 reads DFQATT; CDR2 reads SNEGSKA (reference sequence). J lost 0 bases, V lost 5 bases, and 4 bases had no gene match. Here the CDR3 DNA reads TGCAGTGCTCTCCGACAGGGGGCGAACACCGGGGAGCTGTTTTTT. Translation gives CSALRQGANTGELFF.

This clonotype has only a few counts. V and J are TRBV6-1 and TRBJ2-7; D gene unclear. Germline-derived CDR1 and CDR2 are MNHNS and SASEGT. Trimming shortened V by 5 bases and J by 3 bases, and 14 bases separated the two germline ends. This CDR3 comprises 14 residues. As DNA, the CDR3 is TGTGCCAGCAGTAGGAGTACTCTTAACTACGAGCAGTACTTC. Translation: CASSRSTLNYEQYF.

This clonotype was seen a few times. This sequence joins TRBV11-2 and TRBJ2-7; TRBD2 aligns across 8 bases. The CDR3 runs 17 residues. The V segment lost 5 bases and the J segment 2 bases; nucleotides outside the gene matches: 14. Looked up from germline, CDR1 is SGHAT and CDR2 is FQNNGV. Here the CDR3 DNA reads TGTGCCAGCAGCCCCCCCTCGGCGGGGGGTTCCCCCTACGAGCAGTACTTC. Translation gives CASSPPSAGGSPYEQYF.